The next 5 T cell receptor beta chains were all read from a single sample in a study of post-analysis software for immune sequencing data (dated by TCRdb to about 2015). Broader findings and caveats from the paper: Significantly higher frequencies in patients than in controls were found for roughly 5 TRBV segments, including TRBV5-6, TRBV5-1 and TRBV20-1.

The antigens of these receptors remain unknown. Libraries were made using PCR. Sequencer: Illumina HiSeq 2500. Unique molecular identifiers were incorporated into TCR beta cDNA libraries to reduce PCR and sequencing biases. TCRdb reran the public reads through fastp at Q25 and MiXCR, keeping productive beta chains. Rows merge per CDR3 protein into single entries with the most common DNA and genes. A total of hundreds of thousands of distinct CDR3 sequences appear in this sample, around 33% of them only once. Clones ranked in the top ten supply about an eighth of the sample. The specimen was blood. These receptors were taken from a girl aged 5 to 17 with multiple sclerosis.

CDR3 coding DNA: TGTGCCACCCGGGTTGGGAGGACGCCATACCTCAGGAATGAGCAGTTCTTC. As protein: CATRVGRTPYLRNEQFF. The V call is TRBV6-6, the J call TRBJ2-1, with TRBD2 as a possible D gene (6 bases). The germline V gene has CDR1 MNHNY and CDR2 SVGAGI (reference sequence). Trimming left V 10 bases short and J 7 bases short, with 29 bases between. The CDR3 totals 17 residues.

This clonotype was seen a handful of times. The J gene is TRBJ1-6, the V gene TRBV20-1; no clear D. CDR3 length equals 14 residues. V was pared by 0 bases and J by 10 bases, with 13 bases between. Germline V gene sequence: CDR1 DFQATT, CDR2 SNEGSKA (reference sequence). The CDR3 spells CSARDSTNSSPLHF. CDR3 DNA sequence: TGCAGTGCTAGAGACTCGACCAATTCCTCACCCCTCCACTTT.

This chain uses TRBV7-6 with TRBJ2-5, with TRBD1 matching over 8 bases. The CDR3 sequence is 14 residues long. V dropped 5 bases and J dropped 9; count of bases not matched to a gene: 11. The V gene's germline CDR1 is SGHVS and CDR2 FNYEAQ. This chain's CDR3 is CASSPRGTGVSQYF. CDR3 nucleotide sequence: TGTGCCAGCAGCCCCCGGGGGACAGGCGTTTCCCAGTACTTC.

This clonotype appeared a few times. The genes are TRBV7-3 and TRBJ2-3; D might be TRBD2 (5 bases). The V gene lost 2 bases and the J gene lost 11 bases, with 14 bases spanning the gap. The CDR3 spans 13 residues. In germline, CDR1 is SGHTA, CDR2 FQGTGA. The DNA for the CDR3 is TGTGCCAGCAGCTTAGTCCTAGCCGGAGAGCAGTATTTT. Amino acid sequence: CASSLVLAGEQYF.

This chain links TRBV5-1 with TRBJ2-5; the D call may be TRBD1 or TRBD2 (6 bases each). The CDR3 spans 15 residues. Germline-derived CDR1 and CDR2 are SGHRS and YFSETQ. V was cut by 2 bases and J by 5 bases, with 16 bases left in between. The CDR3 DNA is TGCGCCAGCAGCTTTCGTGGGGGGCTCCTCGAGACCCAGTACTTC. It translates to CASSFRGGLLETQYF.